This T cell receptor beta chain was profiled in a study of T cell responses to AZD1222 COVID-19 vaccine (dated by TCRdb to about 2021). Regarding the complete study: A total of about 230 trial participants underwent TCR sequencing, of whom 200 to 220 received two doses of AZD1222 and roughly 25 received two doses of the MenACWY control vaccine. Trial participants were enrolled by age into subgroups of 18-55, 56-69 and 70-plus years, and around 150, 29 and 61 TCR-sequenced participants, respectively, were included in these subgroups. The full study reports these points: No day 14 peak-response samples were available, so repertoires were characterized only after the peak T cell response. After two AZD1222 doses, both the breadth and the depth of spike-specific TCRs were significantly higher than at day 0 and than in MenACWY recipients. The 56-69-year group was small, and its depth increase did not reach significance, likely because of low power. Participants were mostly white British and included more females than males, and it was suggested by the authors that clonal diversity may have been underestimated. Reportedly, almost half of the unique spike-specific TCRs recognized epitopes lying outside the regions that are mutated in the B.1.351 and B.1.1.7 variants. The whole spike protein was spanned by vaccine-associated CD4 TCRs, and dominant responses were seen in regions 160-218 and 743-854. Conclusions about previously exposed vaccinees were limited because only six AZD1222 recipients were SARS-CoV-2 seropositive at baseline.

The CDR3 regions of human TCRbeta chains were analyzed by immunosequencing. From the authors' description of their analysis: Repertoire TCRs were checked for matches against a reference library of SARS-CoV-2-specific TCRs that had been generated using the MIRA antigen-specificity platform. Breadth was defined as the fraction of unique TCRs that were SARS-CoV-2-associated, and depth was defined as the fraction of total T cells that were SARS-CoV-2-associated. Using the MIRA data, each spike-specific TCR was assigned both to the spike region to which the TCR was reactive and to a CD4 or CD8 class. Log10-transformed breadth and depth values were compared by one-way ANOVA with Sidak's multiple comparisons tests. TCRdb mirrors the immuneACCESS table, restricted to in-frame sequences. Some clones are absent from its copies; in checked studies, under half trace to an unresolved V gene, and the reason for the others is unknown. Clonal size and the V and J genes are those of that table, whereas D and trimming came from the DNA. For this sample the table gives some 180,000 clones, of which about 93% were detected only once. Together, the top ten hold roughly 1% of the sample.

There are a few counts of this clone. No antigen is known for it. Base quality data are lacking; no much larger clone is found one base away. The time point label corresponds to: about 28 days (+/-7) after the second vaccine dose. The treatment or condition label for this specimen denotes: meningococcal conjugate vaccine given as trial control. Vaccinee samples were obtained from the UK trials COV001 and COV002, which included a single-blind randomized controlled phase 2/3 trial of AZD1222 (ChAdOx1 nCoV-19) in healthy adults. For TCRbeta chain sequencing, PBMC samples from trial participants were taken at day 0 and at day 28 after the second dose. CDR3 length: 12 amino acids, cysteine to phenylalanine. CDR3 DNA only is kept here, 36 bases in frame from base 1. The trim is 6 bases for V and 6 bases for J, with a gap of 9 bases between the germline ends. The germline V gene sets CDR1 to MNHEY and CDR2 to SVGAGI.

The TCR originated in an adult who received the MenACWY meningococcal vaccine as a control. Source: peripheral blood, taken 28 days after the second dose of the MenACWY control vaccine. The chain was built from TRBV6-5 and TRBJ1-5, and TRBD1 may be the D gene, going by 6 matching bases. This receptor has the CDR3 CASSQGTQPQHF. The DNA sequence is TGTGCCAGCAGCCAGGGGACTCAGCCCCAGCATTTT.